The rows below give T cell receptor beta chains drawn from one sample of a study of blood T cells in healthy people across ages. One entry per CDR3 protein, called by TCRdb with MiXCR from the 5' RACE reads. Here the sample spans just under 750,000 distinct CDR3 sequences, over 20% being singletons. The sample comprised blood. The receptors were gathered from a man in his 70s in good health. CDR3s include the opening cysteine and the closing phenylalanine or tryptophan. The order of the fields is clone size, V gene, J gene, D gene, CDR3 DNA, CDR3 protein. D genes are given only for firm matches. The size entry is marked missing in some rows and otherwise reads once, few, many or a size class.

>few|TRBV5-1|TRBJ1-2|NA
TGCGCCAGCAGCTTGGCTCCCGACAGAAACTATGGCTACACCTTC
CASSLAPDRNYGYTF
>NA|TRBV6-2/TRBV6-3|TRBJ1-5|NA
TGTGCCAGCAGTTTTGGGACGATAATTGGGTATAGCAATCAGCCCCAGCATTTT
CASSFGTIIGYSNQPQHF
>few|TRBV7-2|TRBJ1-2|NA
TGTGCCAGCAGCTTAGAAACAGTTCCTAACTATGGCTACACCTTC
CASSLETVPNYGYTF
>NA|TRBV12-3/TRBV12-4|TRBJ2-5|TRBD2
TGTGCCAGCAGTAACCTAGCGGGGATGGAGACCCAGTACTTC
CASSNLAGMETQYF
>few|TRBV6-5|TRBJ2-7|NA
TGTGCCAGCAGTTACTCGATAAGCCCCTTCGAGCAGTACTTC
CASSYSISPFEQYF
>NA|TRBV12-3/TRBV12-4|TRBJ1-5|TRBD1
TGTGCCAGCAGAACAGGGGGCAGGGGCAATCAGCCCCAGCATTTT
CASRTGGRGNQPQHF
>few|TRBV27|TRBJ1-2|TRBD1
TGTGCCAGCAGTCCCGGACAGGGTGCTGGCTACACCTTC
CASSPGQGAGYTF
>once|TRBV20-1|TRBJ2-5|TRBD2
TGCAGTGCTAGAGAGGCTAGCGGGACGTACCAAGAGACCCAGTACTTC
CSAREASGTYQETQYF
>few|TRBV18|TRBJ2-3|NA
TGTGCCAGCTCACCACCTGCGGCAGATACGCAGTATTTT
CASSPPAADTQYF
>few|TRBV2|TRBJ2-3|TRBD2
TGTGCCAGCAGTGAAGTAGGGACTAGCGCGCAGTATTTT
CASSEVGTSAQYF